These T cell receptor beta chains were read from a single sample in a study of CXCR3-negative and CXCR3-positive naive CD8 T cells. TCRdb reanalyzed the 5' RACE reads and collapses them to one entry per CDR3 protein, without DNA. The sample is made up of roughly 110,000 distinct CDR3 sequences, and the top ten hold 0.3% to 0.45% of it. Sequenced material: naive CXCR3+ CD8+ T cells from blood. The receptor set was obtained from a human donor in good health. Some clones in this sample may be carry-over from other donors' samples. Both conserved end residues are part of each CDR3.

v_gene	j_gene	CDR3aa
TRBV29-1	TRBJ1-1	CSVAVFNTEAFF
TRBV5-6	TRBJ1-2	CASGSSGEGGYTF
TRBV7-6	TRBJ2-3	CASSPLQYASTDTQYF
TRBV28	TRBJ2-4	CASSPQGPGYAKNIQYF
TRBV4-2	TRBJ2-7	CASSPEGSLPPYEQYF
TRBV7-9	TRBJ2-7	CASSSGLYEQYF
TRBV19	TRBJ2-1	CASSTGEGAGINEQFF
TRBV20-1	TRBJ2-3	CSVTPGAGEADTQYF
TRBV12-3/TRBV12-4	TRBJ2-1	CASSTRGLAGAYNEQFF
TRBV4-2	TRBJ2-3	CASSQKGGPFTDTQYF
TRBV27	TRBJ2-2	CASSPTNTGELFF
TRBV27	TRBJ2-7	CASRSGGPHEQYF
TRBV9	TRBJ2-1	CASSSHKAISYNEQFF
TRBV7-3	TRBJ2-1	CARGFGREQFF
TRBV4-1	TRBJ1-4	CASSQEQWATNEKLFF
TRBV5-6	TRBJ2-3	CASSPGRTDTQYF
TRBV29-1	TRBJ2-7	CSVSDSSYEQYF
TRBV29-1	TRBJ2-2	CTFPGDTGELFF
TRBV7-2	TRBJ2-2	CASSLLASGGYTGELFF
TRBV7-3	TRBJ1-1	CASSTTGNTEAFF
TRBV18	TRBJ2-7	CASSPSTGAEYYEQYF
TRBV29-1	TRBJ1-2	CSVPMPDGYTF
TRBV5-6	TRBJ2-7	CASSPRSAYEQYF
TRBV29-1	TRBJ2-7	CSVEAGNLAGGAYEQYF
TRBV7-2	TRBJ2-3	CASSFTNRQDTQYF
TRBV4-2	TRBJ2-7	CASSQEWGVYEQYF
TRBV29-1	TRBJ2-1	CSVVGPEGYNEQFF
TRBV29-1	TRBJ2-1	CSVEHRVVNEQFF